Listed here are 7 T cell receptor beta chains from one sample, sequenced in a study of blood T cell repertoires in COVID-19. TCRdb's copy holds only in-frame clones and misses some; the assay was immunoSEQ multiplex PCR. The table has 500,000 or so clones, about 90% seen once. Sequencing input: PBMCs or T cells enriched from blood (not recorded which). Receptors originate from a woman under 30 who had recovered from COVID-19.

V is TRBV12-5 and J is TRBJ2-1, with 14 bases aligning to TRBD2. This CDR3 contains 19 residues. With V trimmed by 0 bases and J by 6 bases, 10 bases remained unmatched. Germline assignment: CDR1 LGHNT and CDR2 FRNRAP. CDR3 in amino acids: CASGLVPGLAGEVINEQFF. In DNA form, the CDR3 reads TGTGCTAGTGGTTTGGTCCCGGGACTAGCGGGGGAGGTCATCAATGAGCAGTTCTTC.

In its sample, this clone was seen once. The chain employs TRBV19 and TRBJ2-1; 9 bases fit TRBD2. The junction had 12 bases not matched to a gene; V was cut back by 6 bases and J by 3 bases. Looked up from germline, CDR1 is LNHDA and CDR2 is SQIVND (reference sequence). The CDR3 is 17 residues long. The CDR3 reads CASRKNPSGALYNEQFF. CDR3 nucleotide sequence: TGTGCCAGTAGGAAAAATCCTAGCGGGGCCCTCTACAATGAGCAGTTCTTC. Using reference TRBV19 and TRBJ2-1 for the parts outside the CDR3, the full variable domain is DGGITQSPKYLFRKEGQNVTLSCEQNLNHDAMYWYRQDPGQGLRLIYYSQIVNDFQKGDIAEGYSVSREKKESFPLTVTSAQKNPTAFYLCASRKNPSGALYNEQFFGPGTRLTVL.

This rearrangement joins TRBV30 to TRBJ1-2; possible D gene TRBD1, 5 bases. The germline gives CDR1 GTSNPN, CDR2 SVGIG (reference sequence). The CDR3 is 13 amino acids. V gave up 1 base and J gave up 4 bases, with 10 bases separating them. The CDR3 bases are TGTGCCTGGAGTGAAGGGGCCGTCTATGGCTACACCTTC. Protein product: CAWSEGAVYGYTF.

The chain recombines TRBV11-3 with TRBJ2-3; 11 bases are shared with TRBD1. The germline V gene encodes CDR1 SGHNT and CDR2 YENEEA. The J segment lost 4 bases and the V segment lost 5 bases, leaving 8 bases of the junction unmatched. CDR3 length equals 16 residues. The CDR3, as DNA: TGTGCCAGCAGCCCTGGGGGACAGGGGGTGGCAGATACGCAGTATTTT. This encodes CASSPGGQGVADTQYF.

This clone was found a few times. The J gene is TRBJ1-1, the V gene TRBV12-3 or TRBV12-4; a weak D match, TRBD1 (5 bases). The CDR3 spans 13 residues. With 6 bases removed from V and 6 bases from J, the gap between germline ends came to 14 bases. The CDR3 here is CASSTGGVSEAFF. The CDR3 coding sequence is TGTGCCAGCAGCACAGGTGGAGTCTCTGAAGCTTTCTTT.

This chain connects TRBV2 to TRBJ1-5; TRBD1 is a possible D gene (5 bases). The CDR3 length is 13 residues. Germline V gene data show CDR1 as SNHLY and CDR2 as FYNNEI. Trimming took off 3 bases at V and 9 bases at J, with 12 bases between the two ends. The CDR3 region has the DNA TGTGCCAGCAGTGAGGGGGGACTGTGGCCCCAGCATTTT. Translated: CASSEGGLWPQHF.

The chain has TRBV18 and TRBJ2-5, with D possibly matching TRBD1 (6 bases). The V and J ends lost 3 bases and 1 base respectively, with 12 bases between them. CDR1 and CDR2 (germline): KGHSH, LQKENI. The CDR3 spans 15 residues. CDR3 sequence: CASSPRGIGQETQYF. The CDR3 DNA reads TGTGCCAGCTCACCGAGGGGGATCGGCCAAGAGACCCAGTACTTC.